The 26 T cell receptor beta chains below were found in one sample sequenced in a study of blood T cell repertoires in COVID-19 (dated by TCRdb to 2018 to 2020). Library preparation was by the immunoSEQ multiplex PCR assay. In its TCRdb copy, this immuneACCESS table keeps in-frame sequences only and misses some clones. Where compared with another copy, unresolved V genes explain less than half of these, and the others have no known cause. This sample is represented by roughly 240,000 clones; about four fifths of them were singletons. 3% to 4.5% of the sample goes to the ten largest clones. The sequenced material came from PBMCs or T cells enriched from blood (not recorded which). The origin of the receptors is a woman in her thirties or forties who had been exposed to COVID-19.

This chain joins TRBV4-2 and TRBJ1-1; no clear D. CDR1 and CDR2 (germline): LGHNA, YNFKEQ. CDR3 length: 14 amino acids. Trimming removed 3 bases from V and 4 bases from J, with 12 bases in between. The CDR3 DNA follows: TGTGCCAGCAGCCAGTCGGGAGGGAGCACTGAAGCTTTCTTT. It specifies CASSQSGGSTEAFF.

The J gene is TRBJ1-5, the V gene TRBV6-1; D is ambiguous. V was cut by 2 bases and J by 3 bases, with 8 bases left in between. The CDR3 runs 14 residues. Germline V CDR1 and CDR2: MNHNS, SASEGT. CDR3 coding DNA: TGTGCCAGCAGTGAACACGGGAACAATCAGCCCCAGCATTTT. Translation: CASSEHGNNQPQHF.

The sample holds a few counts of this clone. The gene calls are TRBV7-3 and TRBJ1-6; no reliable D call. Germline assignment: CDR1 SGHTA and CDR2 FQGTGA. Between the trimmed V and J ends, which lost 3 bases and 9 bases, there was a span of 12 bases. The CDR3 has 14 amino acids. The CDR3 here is CASSFAGTASPLHF. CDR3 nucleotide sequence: TGTGCCAGCAGCTTTGCAGGCACGGCTTCACCCCTCCACTTT.

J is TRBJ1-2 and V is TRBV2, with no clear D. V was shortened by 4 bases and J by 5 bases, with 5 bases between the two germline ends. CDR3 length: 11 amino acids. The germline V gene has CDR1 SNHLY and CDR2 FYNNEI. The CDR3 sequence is CASSAGYGYTF. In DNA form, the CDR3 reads TGTGCCAGCAGTGCGGGATATGGCTACACCTTC.

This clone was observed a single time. The CDR3 nucleotides are TGTGCCAGCAGCTTAGTGTGGGGGCAGCATTCACCCCTCCACTTT. Protein: CASSLVWGQHSPLHF. The chain carries TRBV11-2 and TRBJ1-6; maybe TRBD1 (6 bases). Looked up from germline, CDR1 is SGHAT and CDR2 is FQNNGV. The CDR3 covers 15 residues. V was pared by 1 base and J by 8 bases, with 12 bases between. Full variable domain (rest looked up from reference TRBV11-2 and TRBJ1-6): EAGVAQSPRYKIIEKRQSVAFWCNPISGHATLYWYQQILGQGPKLLIQFQNNGVVDDSQLPKDRFSAERLKGVDSTLKIQPAKLEDSAVYLCASSLVWGQHSPLHFGNGTRLTVT.

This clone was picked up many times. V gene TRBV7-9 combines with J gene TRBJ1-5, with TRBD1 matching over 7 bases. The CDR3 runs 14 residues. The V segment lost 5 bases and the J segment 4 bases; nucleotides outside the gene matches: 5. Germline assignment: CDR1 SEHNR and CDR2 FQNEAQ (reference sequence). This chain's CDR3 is CASSEGQTNQPQHF. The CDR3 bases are TGTGCCAGCAGCGAGGGACAGACGAATCAGCCCCAGCATTTT.

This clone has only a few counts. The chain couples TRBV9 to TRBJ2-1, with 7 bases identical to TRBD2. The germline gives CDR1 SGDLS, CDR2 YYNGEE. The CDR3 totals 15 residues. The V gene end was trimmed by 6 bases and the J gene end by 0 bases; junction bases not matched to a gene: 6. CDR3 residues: CASNLGGSSYNEQFF. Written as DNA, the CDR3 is TGTGCCAGCAACCTGGGCGGGAGCTCCTACAATGAGCAGTTCTTC. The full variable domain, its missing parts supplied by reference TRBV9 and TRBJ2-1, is DSGVTQTPKHLITATGQRVTLRCSPRSGDLSVYWYQQSLDQGLQFLIQYYNGEERAKGNILERFSAQQFPDLHSELNLSSLELGDSALYFCASNLGGSSYNEQFFGPGTRLTVL.

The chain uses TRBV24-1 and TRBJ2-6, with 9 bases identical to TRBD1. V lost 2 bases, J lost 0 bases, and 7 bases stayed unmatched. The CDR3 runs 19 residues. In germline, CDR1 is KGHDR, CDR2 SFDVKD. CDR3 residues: CATSDSRTGVLSGANVLTF. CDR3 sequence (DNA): TGTGCCACCAGTGATTCCCGGACAGGGGTCCTCTCTGGGGCCAACGTCCTGACTTTC.

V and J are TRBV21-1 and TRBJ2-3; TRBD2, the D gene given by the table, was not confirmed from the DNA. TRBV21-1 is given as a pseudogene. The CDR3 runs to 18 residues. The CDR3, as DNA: TGTGCCAGCAGCAAAGAGCATGGGGGGAGTGAGGCCACAGATACGCAGTATTTT. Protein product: CASSKEHGGSEATDTQYF.

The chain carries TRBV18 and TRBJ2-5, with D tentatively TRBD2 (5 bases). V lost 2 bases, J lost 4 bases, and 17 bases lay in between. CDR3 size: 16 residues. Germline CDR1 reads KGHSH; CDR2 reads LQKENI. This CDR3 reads CASSPAGQRLTETQYF. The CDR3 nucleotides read TGTGCCAGCTCACCAGCTGGGCAGCGGCTTACAGAGACCCAGTACTTC.

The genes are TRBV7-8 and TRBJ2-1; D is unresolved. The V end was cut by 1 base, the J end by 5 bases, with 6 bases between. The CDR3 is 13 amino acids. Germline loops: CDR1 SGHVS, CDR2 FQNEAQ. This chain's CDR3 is CASSLGADNEQFF. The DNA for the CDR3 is TGTGCCAGCAGCTTAGGGGCAGACAATGAGCAGTTCTTC.

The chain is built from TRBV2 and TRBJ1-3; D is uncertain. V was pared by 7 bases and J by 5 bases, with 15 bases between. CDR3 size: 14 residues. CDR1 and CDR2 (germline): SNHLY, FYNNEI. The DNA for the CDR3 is TGTGCCAGCATCGGGTTTGAGCCTCGAAACACCATATATTTT. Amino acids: CASIGFEPRNTIYF.

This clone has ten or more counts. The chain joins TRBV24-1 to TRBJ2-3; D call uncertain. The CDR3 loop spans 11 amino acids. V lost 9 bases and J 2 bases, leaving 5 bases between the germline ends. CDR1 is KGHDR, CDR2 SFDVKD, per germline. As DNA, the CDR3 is TGTGCCACCTCAATCACAGATACGCAGTATTTT. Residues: CATSITDTQYF.

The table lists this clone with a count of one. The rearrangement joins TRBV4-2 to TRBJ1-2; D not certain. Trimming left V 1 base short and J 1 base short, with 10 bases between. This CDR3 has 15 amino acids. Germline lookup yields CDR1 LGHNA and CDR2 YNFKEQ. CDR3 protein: CASSQGETLNYGYTF. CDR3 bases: TGTGCCAGCAGCCAAGGGGAGACGCTTAACTATGGCTACACCTTC.

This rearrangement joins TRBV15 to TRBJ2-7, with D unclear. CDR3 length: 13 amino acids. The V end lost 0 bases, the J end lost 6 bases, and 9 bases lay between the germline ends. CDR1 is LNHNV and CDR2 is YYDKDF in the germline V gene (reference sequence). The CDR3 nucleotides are TGTGCCACCAGCAGAGATTATATGAGCGAGCAGTACTTC. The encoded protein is CATSRDYMSEQYF.

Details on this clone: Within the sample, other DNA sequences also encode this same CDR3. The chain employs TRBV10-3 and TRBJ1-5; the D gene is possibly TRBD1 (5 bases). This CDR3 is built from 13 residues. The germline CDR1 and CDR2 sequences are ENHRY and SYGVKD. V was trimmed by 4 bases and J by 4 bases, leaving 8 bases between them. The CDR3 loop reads CAISGGGNQPQHF. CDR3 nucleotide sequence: TGTGCCATCAGTGGGGGGGGGAATCAGCCCCAGCATTTT.

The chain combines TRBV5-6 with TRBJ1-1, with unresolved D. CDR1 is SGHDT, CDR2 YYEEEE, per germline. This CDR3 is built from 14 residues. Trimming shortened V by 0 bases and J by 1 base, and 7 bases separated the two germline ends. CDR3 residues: CASSLGERNTEAFF. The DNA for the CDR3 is TGTGCCAGCAGCTTGGGGGAGAGGAACACTGAAGCTTTCTTT.

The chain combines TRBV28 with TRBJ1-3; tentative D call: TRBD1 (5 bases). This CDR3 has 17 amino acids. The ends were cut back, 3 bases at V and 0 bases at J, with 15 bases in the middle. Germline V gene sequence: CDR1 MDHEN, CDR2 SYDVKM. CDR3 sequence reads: CASSFQGLRSSGNTIYF. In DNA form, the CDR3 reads TGTGCCAGCAGTTTCCAGGGACTCCGAAGCTCTGGAAACACCATATATTTT.

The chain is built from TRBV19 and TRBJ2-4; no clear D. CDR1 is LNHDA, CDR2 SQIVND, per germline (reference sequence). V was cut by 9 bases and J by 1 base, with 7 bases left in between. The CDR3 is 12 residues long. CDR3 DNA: TGTGCCAGCGGTTACGCCAAAAACATTCAGTACTTC. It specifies CASGYAKNIQYF. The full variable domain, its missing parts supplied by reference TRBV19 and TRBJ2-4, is DGGITQSPKYLFRKEGQNVTLSCEQNLNHDAMYWYRQDPGQGLRLIYYSQIVNDFQKGDIAEGYSVSREKKESFPLTVTSAQKNPTAFYLCASGYAKNIQYFGAGTRLSVL.

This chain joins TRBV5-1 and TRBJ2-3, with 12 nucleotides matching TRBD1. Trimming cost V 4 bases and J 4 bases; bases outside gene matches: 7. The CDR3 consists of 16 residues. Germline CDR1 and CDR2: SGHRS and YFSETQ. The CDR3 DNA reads TGCGCCAGCAGCCTGAGGGACAGGGGGCTTGCAGATACGCAGTATTTT. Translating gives CASSLRDRGLADTQYF.

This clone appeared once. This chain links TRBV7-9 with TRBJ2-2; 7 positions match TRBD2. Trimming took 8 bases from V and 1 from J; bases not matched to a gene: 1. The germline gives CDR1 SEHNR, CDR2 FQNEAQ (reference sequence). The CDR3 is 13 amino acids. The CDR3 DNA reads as TGTGCCAGCGGGGGGGTGAACACCGGGGAGCTGTTTTTT. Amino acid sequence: CASGGVNTGELFF.

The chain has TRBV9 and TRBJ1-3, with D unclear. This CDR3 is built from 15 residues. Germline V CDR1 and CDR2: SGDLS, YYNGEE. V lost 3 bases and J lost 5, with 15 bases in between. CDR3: CASSDRRTGRNTIYF. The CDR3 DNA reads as TGTGCCAGCAGCGACCGGAGGACTGGGAGAAACACCATATATTTT.

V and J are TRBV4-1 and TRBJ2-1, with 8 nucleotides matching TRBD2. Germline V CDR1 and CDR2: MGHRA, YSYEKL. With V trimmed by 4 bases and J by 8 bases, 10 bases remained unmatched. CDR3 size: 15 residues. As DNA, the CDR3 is TGCGCCAGCAGCCCGTGGCTCGGGGGGGTCTATGAGCAGTTCTTC. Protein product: CASSPWLGGVYEQFF.

The CDR3 here is CASSVVVGEGGELFF. CDR3 nucleotides: TGTGCCAGCAGCGTAGTTGTAGGGGAAGGCGGGGAGCTGTTTTTT. The rearrangement uses TRBV9 and TRBJ2-2, with a possible D match to TRBD1 (5 bases). Germline lookup yields CDR1 SGDLS and CDR2 YYNGEE. The CDR3 is made up of 15 amino acids. Trimming took 0 bases from V and 7 from J, leaving 13 bases between them.

The CDR3 loop reads CASSYQRGYNEQFF. In nucleotides, the CDR3 is TGTGCCAGCAGTTACCAGCGGGGTTACAATGAGCAGTTCTTC. The J gene is TRBJ2-1, the V gene TRBV27; the match to TRBD2 covers 7 bases. The CDR3 is 14 amino acids. V was clipped by 4 bases and J by 4 bases; unmatched bases: 4. Germline V CDR1 and CDR2: MNHEY, SMNVEV (reference sequence).

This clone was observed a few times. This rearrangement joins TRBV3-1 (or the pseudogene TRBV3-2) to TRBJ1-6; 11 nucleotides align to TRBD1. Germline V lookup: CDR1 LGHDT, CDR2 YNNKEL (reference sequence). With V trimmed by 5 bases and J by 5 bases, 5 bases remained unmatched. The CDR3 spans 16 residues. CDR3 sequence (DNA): TGTGCCAGCAGCGGCGGGACAGGGGGAAATAATTCACCCCTCCACTTT. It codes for CASSGGTGGNNSPLHF.